This T cell receptor (beta chain) appears in the sequencing data of a study of blood T cell repertoires in COVID-19. Study summary: Whether acute or convalescent, the COVID-19 samples came from the United States, Italy and Spain. T cells, B-cell-depleted T cells, or PBMCs provided the cDNA or gDNA that served as material.

In the authors' methods: Counts of nucleated cells, estimated from reference gene primer amplification, were obtained. Generated by immunoSEQ multiplex PCR, the TCRdb table keeps only in-frame clones and is missing some. V and J calls and clone size follow that table, whereas D and trimming were derived from the DNA. Of about 250,000 clones listed, 88% are singletons. Germline V gene lookup returns CDR1 SGHDT and CDR2 YYEEEE. With 4 bases clipped from V and 7 bases from J, the junction kept 9 bases outside the gene matches. CDR3 length equals 15 residues. Patients at the Seattle site were enrolled during active infection and followed longitudinally.

This TCR was sampled from a woman in her thirties with COVID-19, enrolled during active disease. The chain couples TRBV5-6 to TRBJ1-5; 9 bases match TRBD1. Sequencing used peripheral blood. This CDR3 is CASSTQGARKQPQHF. The CDR3 nucleotides read TGTGCCAGCAGCACACAGGGGGCGAGGAAGCAGCCCCAGCATTTT.